These 20 T cell receptor beta chains share one sample of origin, sequenced in a study of blood T cell repertoires in COVID-19. Produced via immunoSEQ multiplex PCR; TCRdb's table is partial and in-frame only. The sample holds hundreds of thousands of clones, 80% to 90% seen once. The material sequenced was PBMCs or T cells enriched from blood (not recorded which). The origin of the receptors is a man younger than 35 who had recovered from COVID-19.

The chain carries TRBV9 and TRBJ2-5; a possible D gene is TRBD1 (5 bases). CDR1 is SGDLS, CDR2 YYNGEE, per germline. CDR3 length: 14 residues. V gave up 2 bases and J gave up 1 base, with 9 bases separating them. The CDR3 reads CASSVRQGQETQYF. In DNA form, the CDR3 reads TGTGCCAGCAGCGTCAGGCAGGGCCAAGAGACCCAGTACTTC. Full variable domain (missing parts from reference TRBV9 and TRBJ2-5): DSGVTQTPKHLITATGQRVTLRCSPRSGDLSVYWYQQSLDQGLQFLIQYYNGEERAKGNILERFSAQQFPDLHSELNLSSLELGDSALYFCASSVRQGQETQYFGPGTRLLVL.

The chain joins TRBV18 to TRBJ2-5; no firm D call. Germline CDR1 KGHSH, CDR2 LQKENI. Trimming pared 2 bases from V and 4 bases from J, leaving 17 bases between. The CDR3 has 16 amino acids. DNA for the CDR3: TGTGCCAGCTCACCAAAGTCCGAGGATGGATCAGAGACCCAGTACTTC. Translation: CASSPKSEDGSETQYF. The entire variable domain, with the rest obtained from reference TRBV18 and TRBJ2-5, is as follows: NAGVMQNPRHLVRRRGQEARLRCSPMKGHSHVYWYRQLPEEGLKFMVYLQKENIIDESGMPKERFSAEFPKEGPSILRIQQVVRGDSAAYFCASSPKSEDGSETQYFGPGTRLLVL.

V gene TRBV19 combines with J gene TRBJ1-5; 7 positions match TRBD1. The V gene's germline CDR1 is LNHDA and CDR2 SQIVND (reference sequence). This CDR3 has 13 residues. The ends lost 10 bases at V and 4 bases at J; junction bases unmatched: 7. The CDR3 DNA reads TGTGCCACGAGGACAGGCGGGAATCAGCCCCAGCATTTT. Translated: CATRTGGNQPQHF.

The chain has TRBV30 and TRBJ2-7; 15 nucleotides agree with TRBD2. V lost 2 bases to trimming and J lost 0 bases; unmatched junction nucleotides: 8. CDR1 GTSNPN and CDR2 SVGIG come from the germline V gene (reference sequence). The CDR3 loop spans 18 amino acids. This CDR3 is CAWSQPGLAGGSSYEQYF. In DNA form, the CDR3 reads TGTGCCTGGAGTCAACCGGGACTAGCGGGAGGTAGCTCCTACGAGCAGTACTTC.

The V gene is TRBV28, the J gene TRBJ1-5; D ambiguous. With 4 bases removed from V and 9 bases from J, the gap between germline ends came to 7 bases. The CDR3 is 11 residues long. Germline-derived CDR1 and CDR2 are MDHEN and SYDVKM. The CDR3 region is CASSSPGPQHF. CDR3 in DNA: TGTGCCAGCAGTTCCCCCGGGCCCCAGCATTTT.

The CDR3 spells CASSLDLRTDIGNTIYF. CDR3 DNA: TGCGCCAGCAGCTTGGACCTACGGACAGATATTGGAAACACCATATATTTT. This chain joins TRBV5-1 and TRBJ1-3; D perhaps matches TRBD1 (6 bases). The CDR3 is 17 amino acids. Germline values: CDR1 SGHRS, CDR2 YFSETQ. V dropped 0 bases and J dropped 3 bases, with 16 bases sitting between them.

The chain carries TRBV5-1 and TRBJ1-2; D is unclear. Per the germline V gene, CDR1 is SGHRS and CDR2 is YFSETQ. This CDR3 region has 12 residues. The V gene lost 4 bases and the J gene lost 8 bases, with 12 bases spanning the gap. CDR3 bases: TGCGCCAGCAGCCGGTGGGGAGTAGGCTACACCTTC. Its translation: CASSRWGVGYTF. Full variable domain (rest looked up from reference TRBV5-1 and TRBJ1-2): KAGVTQTPRYLIKTRGQQVTLSCSPISGHRSVSWYQQTPGQGLQFLFEYFSETQRNKGNFPGRFSGRQFSNSRSEMNVSTLELGDSALYLCASSRWGVGYTFGSGTRLTVV.

The chain links TRBV2 to TRBJ2-7; 7 nucleotides align to TRBD1. Trimming at V came to 0 bases and at J to 0 bases, leaving 8 bases not matched to a gene. CDR3 length: 17 residues. Looked up from germline, CDR1 is SNHLY and CDR2 is FYNNEI. The CDR3 is CASSEARGTVHSYEQYF. The CDR3 bases are TGTGCCAGCAGTGAAGCGAGGGGGACAGTCCACTCCTACGAGCAGTACTTC.

V is TRBV18 and J is TRBJ2-5, with 8 bases that match TRBD2. The germline gives CDR1 KGHSH, CDR2 LQKENI. V lost 3 bases, J lost 4 bases, and 13 bases stayed unmatched. This CDR3 is built from 17 residues. The CDR3 loop reads CASSPVPTATSGETQYF. CDR3 bases: TGTGCCAGCTCACCGGTTCCAACTGCCACTAGCGGAGAGACCCAGTACTTC.

Only one count was recorded for this clone. The rearrangement uses TRBV10-2 and TRBJ2-5, with TRBD2 matching 10 bases. V was clipped by 3 bases and J by 7 bases; unmatched bases: 11. The CDR3 extends over 16 amino acids. CDR1 and CDR2 (germline): WSHSY, SAAADI. The CDR3 loop reads CASSDLSGGKSGTQYF. The CDR3 DNA follows: TGCGCCAGCAGTGACCTTAGCGGGGGGAAGAGTGGGACCCAGTACTTC.

This clone was seen once. This rearrangement joins TRBV15 to TRBJ1-1; TRBD1 agrees at 9 bases. Germline assignment: CDR1 LNHNV and CDR2 YYDKDF (reference sequence). This CDR3 is 16 amino acids long. Germline trimming cut 0 bases from V and 5 bases from J; bases unmatched to any gene: 7. The CDR3 here is CATSRDRGTGYTEAFF. Here the CDR3 DNA reads TGTGCCACCAGCAGAGATCGAGGGACAGGGTATACTGAAGCTTTCTTT.

The chain employs TRBV29-1 and TRBJ2-2; 9 bases are shared with TRBD1. V gave up 7 bases and J gave up 2 bases; unmatched junction bases: 5. The CDR3 extends over 14 amino acids. From germline, CDR1 is SQVTM and CDR2 ANQGSEA. CDR3 bases: TGCAGCGCCGAGGGACAGGGAAACACCGGGGAGCTGTTTTTT. Encoded protein: CSAEGQGNTGELFF.

The rearrangement uses TRBV19 and TRBJ2-3; 7 bases fit TRBD2. Germline trimming cut 9 bases from V and 4 bases from J; bases unmatched to any gene: 4. This CDR3 has 12 amino acids. Germline V gene lookup returns CDR1 LNHDA and CDR2 SQIVND (reference sequence). The DNA for the CDR3 is TGTGCCAGCTCGGGAGGCCCAGATACGCAGTATTTT. Translation gives CASSGGPDTQYF.

A single count supports this clone. V gene TRBV2 combines with J gene TRBJ1-5, with a possible D match to TRBD1 (6 bases). The CDR3 has 18 amino acids. CDR1 and CDR2 (germline): SNHLY, FYNNEI. The germline V and J ends were trimmed by 0 bases and 2 bases, with 17 bases remaining between them. Here the CDR3 DNA reads TGTGCCAGCAGTGAAGCGGGGGCCCCCTTGATTGGCAATCAGCCCCAGCATTTT. Encoded protein: CASSEAGAPLIGNQPQHF.

This chain uses TRBV11-3 with TRBJ1-1; TRBD1 is a possible D gene (5 bases). Trimming removed 5 bases from V and 4 bases from J, with 17 bases in between. This CDR3 has 15 residues. Germline CDR1 and CDR2: SGHNT and YENEEA. CDR3 protein: CASSLRTRGGTEAFF. CDR3 sequence (DNA): TGTGCCAGCAGCCTCCGGACAAGGGGAGGCACTGAAGCTTTCTTT.

V usage is TRBV28 and J usage is TRBJ2-7; 7 bases match TRBD1. The CDR3 runs to 14 residues. Germline CDR1 reads MDHEN; CDR2 reads SYDVKM. The V and J ends lost 3 bases and 3 bases, in that order; junction bases with no gene match: 5. For the CDR3, the DNA is TGTGCCAGCAGTTTTCTGGGACAGAGCTACGAGCAGTACTTC. This gives the protein CASSFLGQSYEQYF.

The chain uses TRBV28 and TRBJ1-6, with TRBD1 matching over 8 bases. V lost 4 bases and J lost 5; bases outside the gene matches: 1. This CDR3 comprises 14 residues. CDR1 is MDHEN, CDR2 SYDVKM, per germline. CDR3 loop: CASSWTGNNSPLHF. The DNA for the CDR3 is TGTGCCAGCAGTTGGACAGGGAATAATTCACCCCTCCACTTT.

The chain carries TRBV3-1 (or the pseudogene TRBV3-2) and TRBJ2-3, with 11 bases aligning to TRBD2. This CDR3 is 18 amino acids long. Germline V gene data show CDR1 as LGHDT and CDR2 as YNNKEL (reference sequence). The ends lost 4 bases at V and 2 bases at J; junction bases unmatched: 11. The CDR3 DNA sequence: TGTGCCAGCAGCCTCAGGGTCACTAGCGGGAGTTCCACAGATACGCAGTATTTT. Protein: CASSLRVTSGSSTDTQYF.

V gene TRBV3-1 (or the pseudogene TRBV3-2) combines with J gene TRBJ2-5; D is perhaps TRBD1 (5 bases). The V and J ends lost 3 bases and 0 bases respectively, with 8 bases between them. This CDR3 is built from 14 residues. Germline-derived CDR1 and CDR2 are LGHDT and YNNKEL (reference sequence). The CDR3 coding sequence is TGTGCCAGCAGCCAGGGGCCCTACCAAGAGACCCAGTACTTC. Protein product: CASSQGPYQETQYF.

This chain's CDR3 is CASSQRAAGGRETQYF. The CDR3 DNA reads as TGTGCCAGCAGCCAAAGGGCTGCGGGAGGGAGGGAGACCCAGTACTTC. The genes are TRBV4-2 and TRBJ2-5, with 9 positions matching TRBD2. V gave up 2 bases and J gave up 5 bases; unmatched junction bases: 9. This CDR3 comprises 16 residues. CDR1 and CDR2 (germline): LGHNA, YNFKEQ.